What follows describes a single TCR beta chain. This entry is derived from a study of blood T cell repertoires in COVID-19. Overall study context: T cells, B-cell-depleted T cells, or PBMCs provided the cDNA or gDNA that served as material.

Method: immunoSEQ multiplex PCR; TCRdb's copy keeps in-frame clones and lacks some. This sample has under 300,000 clones, with less than 90% found just once. The CDR3 has 15 residues. The germline gives CDR1 SGHRS, CDR2 YFSETQ. Deletions cut 5 bases from V and 2 bases from J, with 13 bases between. The TCR comes from a human donor in a cohort sampled during active COVID-19. The material sequenced was peripheral blood. The chain uses TRBV5-1 and TRBJ2-2; D may be TRBD2 (5 bases). CDR3 sequence: CASRREGANTGELFF. The CDR3 nucleotides read TGCGCCAGCAGAAGAGAGGGAGCCAACACCGGGGAGCTGTTTTTT. Full variable domain (missing parts from reference TRBV5-1 and TRBJ2-2): KAGVTQTPRYLIKTRGQQVTLSCSPISGHRSVSWYQQTPGQGLQFLFEYFSETQRNKGNFPGRFSGRQFSNSRSEMNVSTLELGDSALYLCASRREGANTGELFFGEGSRLTVL.